The TCR beta chain described here comes from a study of T cell responses to AZD1222 COVID-19 vaccine. Whole-study findings and limits: The donor cohort was predominantly white British with a female majority, and clonal diversity may have been underestimated. Just five or six AZD1222 recipients were seropositive at baseline. The study sampled repertoires only after the peak T cell response.

Clones were sequenced by immunoSEQ multiplex PCR, and TCRdb holds only the in-frame ones, with some missing. The repertoire has roughly 140,000 clones, over 75% of them found once; the top ten carry 4.7%. The CDR3 extends over 16 amino acids. The germline gives CDR1 LGHNA, CDR2 YNFKEQ. With 0 bases removed from V and 1 base from J, the gap between germline ends came to 10 bases. This clone has more than one count but fewer than ten. Its antigen is unknown. Sequences were derived from peripheral blood, sampled on day 0 of AZD1222 vaccination. The gene calls are TRBV4-2 and TRBJ2-1; possible D gene TRBD2, 7 bases. The sequence was obtained from an adult in good health. The CDR3 here is CASSQEEGGSYNEQFF. The CDR3 nucleotides read TGTGCCAGCAGCCAAGAAGAGGGGGGGTCCTACAATGAGCAGTTCTTC.